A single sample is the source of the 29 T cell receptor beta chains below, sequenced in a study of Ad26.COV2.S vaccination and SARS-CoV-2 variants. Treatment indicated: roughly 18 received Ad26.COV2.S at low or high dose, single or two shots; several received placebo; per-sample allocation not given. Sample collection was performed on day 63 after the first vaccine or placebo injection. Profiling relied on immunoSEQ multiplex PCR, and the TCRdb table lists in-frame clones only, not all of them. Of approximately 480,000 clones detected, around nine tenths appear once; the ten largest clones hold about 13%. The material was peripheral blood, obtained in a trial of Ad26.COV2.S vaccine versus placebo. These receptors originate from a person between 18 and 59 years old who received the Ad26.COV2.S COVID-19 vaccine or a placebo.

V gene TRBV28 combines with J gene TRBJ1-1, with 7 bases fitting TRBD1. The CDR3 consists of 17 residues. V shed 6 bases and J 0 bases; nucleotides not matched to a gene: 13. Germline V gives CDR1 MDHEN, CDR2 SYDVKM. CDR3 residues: CASSRQGTATMNTEAFF. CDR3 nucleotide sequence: TGTGCCAGCAGCCGACAGGGCACAGCAACCATGAACACTGAAGCTTTCTTT.

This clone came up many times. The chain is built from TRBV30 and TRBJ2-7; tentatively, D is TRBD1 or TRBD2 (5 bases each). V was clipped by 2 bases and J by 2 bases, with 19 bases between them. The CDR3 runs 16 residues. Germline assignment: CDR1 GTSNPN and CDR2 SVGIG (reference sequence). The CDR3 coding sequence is TGTGCCTGGAGTTTCCCCGGGACCCAAGGGGCCTACGAGCAGTACTTC. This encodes CAWSFPGTQGAYEQYF.

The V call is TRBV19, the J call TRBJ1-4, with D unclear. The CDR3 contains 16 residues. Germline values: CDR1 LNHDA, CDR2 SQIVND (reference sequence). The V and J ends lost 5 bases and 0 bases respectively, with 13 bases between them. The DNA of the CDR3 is TGTGCCAGTAGTTTCAGGTCGACTACAACTAATGAAAAACTGTTTTTT. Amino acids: CASSFRSTTTNEKLFF.

CDR3 amino acids: CASSLEQGVLTGETQYF. In DNA form, the CDR3 reads TGTGCCAGCAGCTTAGAACAGGGGGTCTTAACTGGGGAGACCCAGTACTTC. The chain employs TRBV7-9 and TRBJ2-5; 8 bases are a match to TRBD1. The CDR3 extends over 17 amino acids. Germline V lookup: CDR1 SEHNR, CDR2 FQNEAQ (reference sequence). V lost 1 base, J lost 5 bases, and 12 bases stayed unmatched. The full variable domain, completed using reference TRBV7-9 and TRBJ2-5, is DTGVSQNPRHKITKRGQNVTFRCDPISEHNRLYWYRQTLGQGPEFLTYFQNEAQLEKSRLLSDRFSAERPKGSFSTLEIQRTEQGDSAMYLCASSLEQGVLTGETQYFGPGTRLLVL.

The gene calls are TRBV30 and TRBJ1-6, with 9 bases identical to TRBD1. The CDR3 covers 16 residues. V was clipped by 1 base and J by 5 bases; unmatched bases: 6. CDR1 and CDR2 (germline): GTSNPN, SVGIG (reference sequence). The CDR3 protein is CAWSEGQGLHNSPLHF. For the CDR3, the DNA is TGTGCCTGGAGTGAGGGACAGGGATTGCATAATTCACCCCTCCACTTT.

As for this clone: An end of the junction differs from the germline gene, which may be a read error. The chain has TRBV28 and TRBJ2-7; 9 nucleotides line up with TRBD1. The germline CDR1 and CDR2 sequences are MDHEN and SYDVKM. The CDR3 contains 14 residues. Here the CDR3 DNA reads TGTGCCAGCAGTCGGGGACGGGACAGGGCCAGCTTGGGCTTC. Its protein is CASSRGRDRASLGF.

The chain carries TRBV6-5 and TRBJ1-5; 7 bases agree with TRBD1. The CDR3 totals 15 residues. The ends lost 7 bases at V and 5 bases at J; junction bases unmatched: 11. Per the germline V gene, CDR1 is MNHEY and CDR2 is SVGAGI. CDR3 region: CASKSGQALYQPQHF. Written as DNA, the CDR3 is TGTGCCAGCAAATCAGGACAGGCGCTCTATCAGCCCCAGCATTTT.

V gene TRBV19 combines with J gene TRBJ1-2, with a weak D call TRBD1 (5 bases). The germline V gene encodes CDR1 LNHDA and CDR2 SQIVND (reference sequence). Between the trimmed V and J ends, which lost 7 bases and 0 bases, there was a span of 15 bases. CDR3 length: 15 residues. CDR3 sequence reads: CASNHGGEANYGYTF. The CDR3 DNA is TGTGCCAGTAATCATGGAGGGGAGGCTAACTATGGCTACACCTTC.

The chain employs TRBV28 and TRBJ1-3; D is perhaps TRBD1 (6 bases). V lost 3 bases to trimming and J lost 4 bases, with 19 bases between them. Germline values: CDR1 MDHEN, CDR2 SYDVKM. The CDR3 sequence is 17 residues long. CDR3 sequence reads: CASSLGLSGAGGNTIYF. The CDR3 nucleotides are TGTGCCAGCAGTTTGGGACTCTCGGGGGCAGGAGGAAACACCATATATTTT.

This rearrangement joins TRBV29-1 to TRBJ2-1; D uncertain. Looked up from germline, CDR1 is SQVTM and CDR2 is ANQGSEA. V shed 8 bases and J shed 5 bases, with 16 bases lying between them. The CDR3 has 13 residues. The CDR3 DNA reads TGCAGCCTCTCGCTAGAAACCCACAATGAGCAGTTCTTC. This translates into CSLSLETHNEQFF.

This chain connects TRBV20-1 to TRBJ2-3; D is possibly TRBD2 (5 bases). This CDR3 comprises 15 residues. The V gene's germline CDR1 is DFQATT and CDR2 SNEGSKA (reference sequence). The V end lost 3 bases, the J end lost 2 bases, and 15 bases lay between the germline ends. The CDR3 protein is CSASPFAGDTDTQYF. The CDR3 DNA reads TGCAGTGCTAGTCCCTTTGCGGGCGACACAGATACGCAGTATTTT.

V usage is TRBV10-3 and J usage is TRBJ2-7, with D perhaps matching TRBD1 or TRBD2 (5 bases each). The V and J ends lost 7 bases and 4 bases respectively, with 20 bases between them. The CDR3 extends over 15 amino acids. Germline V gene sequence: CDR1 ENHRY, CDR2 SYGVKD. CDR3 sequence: CAITGQTLGVYEQYF. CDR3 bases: TGTGCCATCACTGGACAAACTCTGGGGGTGTACGAGCAGTACTTC.

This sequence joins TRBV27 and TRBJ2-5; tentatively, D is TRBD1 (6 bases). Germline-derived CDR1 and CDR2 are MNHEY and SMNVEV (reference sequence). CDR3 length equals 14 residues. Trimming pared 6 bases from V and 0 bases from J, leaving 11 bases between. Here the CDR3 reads CASSKRQDQETQYF. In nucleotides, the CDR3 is TGTGCCAGCAGCAAAAGACAGGACCAAGAGACCCAGTACTTC.

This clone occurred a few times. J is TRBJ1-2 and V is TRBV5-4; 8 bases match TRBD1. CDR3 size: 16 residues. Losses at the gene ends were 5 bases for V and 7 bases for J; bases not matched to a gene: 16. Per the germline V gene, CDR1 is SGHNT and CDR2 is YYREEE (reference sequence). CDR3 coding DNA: TGTGCCAGCAGGACCGGGACAGGCGATCCTGGGGGTGGCTACACCTTC. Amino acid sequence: CASRTGTGDPGGGYTF.

CDR3 in DNA: TGTGCCAGTAGCGGGAGGGTAGGCTACAATGAGCAGTTCTTC. Amino acids: CASSGRVGYNEQFF. The chain links TRBV7-2 to TRBJ2-1, with TRBD2 identical over 11 bases. V was clipped by 9 bases and J by 3 bases; unmatched bases: 4. The CDR3 runs 14 residues. CDR1 and CDR2 from the germline V gene are SGHTA and FQGNSA. Full variable domain (rest looked up from reference TRBV7-2 and TRBJ2-1): GAGVSQSPSNKVTEKGKDVELRCDPISGHTALYWYRQSLGQGLEFLIYFQGNSAPDKSGLPSDRFSAERTGGSVSTLTIQRTQQEDSAVYLCASSGRVGYNEQFFGPGTRLTVL.

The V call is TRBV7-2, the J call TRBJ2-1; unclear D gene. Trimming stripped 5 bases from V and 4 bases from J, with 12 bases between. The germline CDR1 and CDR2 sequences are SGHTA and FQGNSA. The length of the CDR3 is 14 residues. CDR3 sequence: CASSPRASYNEQFF. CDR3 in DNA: TGTGCCAGCAGCCCCCGGGCGAGTTACAATGAGCAGTTCTTC.

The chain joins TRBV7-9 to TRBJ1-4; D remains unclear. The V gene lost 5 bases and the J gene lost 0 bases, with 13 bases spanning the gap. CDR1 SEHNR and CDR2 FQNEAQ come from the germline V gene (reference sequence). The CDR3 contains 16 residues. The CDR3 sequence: CASSKTGVATNEKLFF. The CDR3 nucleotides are TGTGCCAGCAGCAAAACGGGAGTTGCAACTAATGAAAAACTGTTTTTT.

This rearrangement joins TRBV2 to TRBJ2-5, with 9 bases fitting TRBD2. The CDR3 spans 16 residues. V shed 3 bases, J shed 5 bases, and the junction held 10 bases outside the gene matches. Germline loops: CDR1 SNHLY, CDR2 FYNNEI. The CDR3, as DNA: TGTGCCAGCAGTGATGGGGCGGGAGGGCCCCAGGAGACCCAGTACTTC. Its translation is CASSDGAGGPQETQYF. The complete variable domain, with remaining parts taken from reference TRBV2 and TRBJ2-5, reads EPEVTQTPSHQVTQMGQEVILRCVPISNHLYFYWYRQILGQKVEFLVSFYNNEISEKSEIFDDQFSVERPDGSNFTLKIRSTKLEDSAMYFCASSDGAGGPQETQYFGPGTRLLVL.

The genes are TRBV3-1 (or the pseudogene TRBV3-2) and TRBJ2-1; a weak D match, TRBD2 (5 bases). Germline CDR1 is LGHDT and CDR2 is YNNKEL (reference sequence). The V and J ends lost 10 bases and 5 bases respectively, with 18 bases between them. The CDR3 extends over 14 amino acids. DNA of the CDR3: TGTGCCACTGGGGAGCTAGACCGAAACAATGAGCAGTTCTTC. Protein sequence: CATGELDRNNEQFF.

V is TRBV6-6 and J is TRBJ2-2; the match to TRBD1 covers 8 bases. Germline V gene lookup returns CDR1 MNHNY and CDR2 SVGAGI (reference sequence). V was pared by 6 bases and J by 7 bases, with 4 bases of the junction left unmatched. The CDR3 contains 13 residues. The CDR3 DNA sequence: TGTGCCAGCAGGGACAGGGTTGGCGGGGAGCTGTTTTTT. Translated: CASRDRVGGELFF.

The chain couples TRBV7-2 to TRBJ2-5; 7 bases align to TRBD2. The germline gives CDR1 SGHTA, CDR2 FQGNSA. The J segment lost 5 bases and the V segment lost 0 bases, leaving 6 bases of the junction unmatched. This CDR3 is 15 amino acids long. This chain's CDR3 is CASSLARGRKETQYF. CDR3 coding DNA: TGTGCCAGCAGCTTAGCGCGCGGGAGAAAGGAGACCCAGTACTTC.

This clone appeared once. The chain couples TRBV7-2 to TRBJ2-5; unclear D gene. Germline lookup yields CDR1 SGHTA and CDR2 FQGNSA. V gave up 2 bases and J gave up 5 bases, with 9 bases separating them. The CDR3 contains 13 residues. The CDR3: CASSLNGRETQYF. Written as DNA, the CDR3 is TGTGCCAGCAGCTTAAATGGTAGGGAGACCCAGTACTTC.

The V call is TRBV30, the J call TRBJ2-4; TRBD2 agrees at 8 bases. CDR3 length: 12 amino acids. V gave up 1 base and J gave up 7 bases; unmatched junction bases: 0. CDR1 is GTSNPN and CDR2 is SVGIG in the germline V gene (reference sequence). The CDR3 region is CAWSGLANIQYF. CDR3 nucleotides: TGTGCCTGGAGTGGACTAGCGAACATTCAGTACTTC.

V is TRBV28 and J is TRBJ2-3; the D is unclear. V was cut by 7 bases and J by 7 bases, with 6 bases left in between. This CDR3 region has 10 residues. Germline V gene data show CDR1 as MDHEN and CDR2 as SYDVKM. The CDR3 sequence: CASNRHTQYF. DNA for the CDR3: TGTGCCAGCAACCGCCATACGCAGTATTTT. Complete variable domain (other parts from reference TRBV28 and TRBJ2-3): DVKVTQSSRYLVKRTGEKVFLECVQDMDHENMFWYRQDPGLGLRLIYFSYDVKMKEKGDIPEGYSVSREKKERFSLILESASTNQTSMYLCASNRHTQYFGPGTRLTVL.

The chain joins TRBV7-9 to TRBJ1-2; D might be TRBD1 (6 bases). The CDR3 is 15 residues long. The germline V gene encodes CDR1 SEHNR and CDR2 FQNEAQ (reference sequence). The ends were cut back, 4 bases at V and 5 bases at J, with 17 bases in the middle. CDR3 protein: CASSYLLDRQYGYTF. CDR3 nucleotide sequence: TGTGCCAGCAGCTATCTCCTCGACAGGCAATATGGCTACACCTTC.

In DNA form, the CDR3 reads TGCGCCAGCAGCCAAGACTCGAACCCGAACACCGGGGAGCTGTTTTTT. This sequence encodes CASSQDSNPNTGELFF. The J gene is TRBJ2-2, the V gene TRBV4-3; D unresolved. The V gene's germline CDR1 is LGHNA and CDR2 YSLEER. Trimming removed 0 bases at V and 0 bases at J, with 8 bases between. The CDR3 sequence is 16 residues long.

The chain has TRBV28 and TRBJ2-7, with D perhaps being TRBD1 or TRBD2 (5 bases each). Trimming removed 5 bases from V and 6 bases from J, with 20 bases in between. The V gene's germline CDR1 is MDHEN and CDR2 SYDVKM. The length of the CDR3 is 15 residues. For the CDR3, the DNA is TGTGCCAGCAGTCCCCGTTTGGGGGAATATGTCGAGCAGTACTTC. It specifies CASSPRLGEYVEQYF.

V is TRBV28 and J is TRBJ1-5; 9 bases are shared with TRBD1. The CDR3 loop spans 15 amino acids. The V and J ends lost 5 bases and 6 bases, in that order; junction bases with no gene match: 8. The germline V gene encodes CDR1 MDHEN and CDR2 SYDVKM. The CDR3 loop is CASSQHRGQGQPQHF. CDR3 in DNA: TGTGCCAGCAGTCAGCACAGGGGGCAGGGTCAGCCCCAGCATTTT.

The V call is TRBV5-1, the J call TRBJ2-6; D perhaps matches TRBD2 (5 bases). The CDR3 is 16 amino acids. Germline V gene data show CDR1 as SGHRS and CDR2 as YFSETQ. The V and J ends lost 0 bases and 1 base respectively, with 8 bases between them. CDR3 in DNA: TGCGCCAGCAGCTTGGTGGGCGGGTCTGGGGCCAACGTCCTGACTTTC. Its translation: CASSLVGGSGANVLTF.